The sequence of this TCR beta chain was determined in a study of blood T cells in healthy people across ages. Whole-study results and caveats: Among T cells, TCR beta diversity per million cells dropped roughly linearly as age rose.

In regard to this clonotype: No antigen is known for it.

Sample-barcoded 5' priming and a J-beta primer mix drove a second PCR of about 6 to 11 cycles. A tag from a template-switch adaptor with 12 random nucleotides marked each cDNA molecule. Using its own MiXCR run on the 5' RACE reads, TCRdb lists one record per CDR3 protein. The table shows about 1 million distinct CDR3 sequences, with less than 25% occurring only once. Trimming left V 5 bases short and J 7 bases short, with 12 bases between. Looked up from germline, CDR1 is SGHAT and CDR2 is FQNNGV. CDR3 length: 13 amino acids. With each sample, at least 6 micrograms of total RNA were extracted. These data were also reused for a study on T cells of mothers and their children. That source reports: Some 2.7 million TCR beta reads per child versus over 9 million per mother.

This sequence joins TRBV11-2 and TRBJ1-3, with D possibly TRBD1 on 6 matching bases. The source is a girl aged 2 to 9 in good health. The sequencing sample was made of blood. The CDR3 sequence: CASSPTRGNTIYF. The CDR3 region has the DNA TGTGCCAGCAGCCCGACCAGGGGTAACACCATATATTTT.